These T cell receptor beta chains were read from a single sample in a study of cytomegalovirus exposure and HLA in healthy donors. TCRdb's table, derived via immunoSEQ multiplex PCR, lists solely in-frame clones and lacks some. In the table there are under 80,000 clones, roughly 94% of which are singletons. Sequenced input: PBMCs. The receptors derive from a woman under 30 in good health and CMV-seropositive. CDR3s include the opening cysteine and the closing phenylalanine or tryptophan. Fields, in order: D gene, J gene, V gene, clone size, CDR3 DNA, CDR3 protein. D genes are given only for firm matches. Expanded clones get a size class; other rows say once, few or many, or leave the size out.

. | TRBJ2-5 | TRBV5-4 | few | TGTGCCAGCAGCCCCCAGGCGGGGCCCGAAGAGACCCAGTACTTC | CASSPQAGPEETQYF
TRBD1 | TRBJ1-2 | TRBV2 | . | TGTGCCAGCAGAAGACAGGGGATCGATGGCTACACCTTC | CASRRQGIDGYTF
TRBD1 | TRBJ1-1 | TRBV29-1 | . | TGCAGCGTGGGGACAGGGAGAGTCACTGAAGCTTTCTTT | CSVGTGRVTEAFF
. | TRBJ1-4 | TRBV19 | . | TGTGCCAGTAATCGTGGGTGGGGGCAATACGGACGATCGAATGAAAAACTGTTTTTT | CASNRGWGQYGRSNEKLFF
. | TRBJ1-2 | TRBV18 | . | TGTGCCAGCTCACCAGGAGCAGATAACTATGGCTACACCTTC | CASSPGADNYGYTF
TRBD1 | TRBJ1-1 | TRBV5-1 | . | TGCGCCAGCAGCTCAAGAACAGGGGACACTGAAGCTTTCTTT | CASSSRTGDTEAFF
TRBD2 | TRBJ2-7 | TRBV7-2 | once | TGTGCCAGCAGGAATAGCGGGAGTTACGAGCAGTACTTC | CASRNSGSYEQYF
. | TRBJ2-2 | TRBV11-2 | . | TGTGCCAGCAGCTTCGACAGATTATCCACCGGGGAGCTGTTTTTT | CASSFDRLSTGELFF
. | TRBJ2-1 | TRBV15 | . | TGTGCCACCAGCAGGACGAATCTAGTGAGCAATGAGCAGTTCTTC | CATSRTNLVSNEQFF
. | TRBJ2-1 | TRBV2 | . | TGTGCCAGCTCCGAGCGAGCATACAATGAGCAGTTCTTC | CASSERAYNEQFF
. | TRBJ2-2 | TRBV15 | . | TGTGCCACCAGCAGAGACGGTCTCTACACCGGGGAGCTGTTTTTT | CATSRDGLYTGELFF
. | TRBJ2-1 | TRBV30 | . | TGTGCCTGGAGTGTAAATAGCTACAATGAGCAGTTCTTC | CAWSVNSYNEQFF
TRBD1 | TRBJ1-2 | TRBV15 | . | TGTGCCACCAGCAGACGGCGGCAGGGGGATGGCTACACCTTC | CATSRRRQGDGYTF
. | TRBJ1-1 | TRBV27 | . | TGTGCCAGCAGTTTGATCGGGAACACTGAAGCTTTCTTT | CASSLIGNTEAFF
TRBD1 | TRBJ2-7 | TRBV4-3 | . | TGCGCCAGCAGCCATTCCGGGACAGGGGAATACGAGCAGTACTTC | CASSHSGTGEYEQYF
. | TRBJ2-7 | TRBV7-2 | . | TGTGCCAGCAGCCCGGCAGCAGGATACTCCTACGAGCAGTACTTC | CASSPAAGYSYEQYF
TRBD1 | TRBJ2-7 | TRBV13 | . | TGTGCCAGCAGCTTAAGAACGGCTCCCGGGACAGGGACCTACGAGCAGTACTTC | CASSLRTAPGTGTYEQYF
TRBD1 | TRBJ2-5 | TRBV18 | . | TGTGCCAGCTCACAGGACAGGGGTGGAGAGACCCAGTACTTC | CASSQDRGGETQYF
TRBD1 | TRBJ1-2 | TRBV14 | . | TGTGCCAGCAGCTTCGACAGGGGAGGAGGCTACACCTTC | CASSFDRGGGYTF
. | TRBJ1-1 | TRBV9 | . | TGTGCCAGCAGCCCCCATGGGAGTGAAGCTTTCTTT | CASSPHGSEAFF
TRBD1 | TRBJ1-1 | TRBV28 | . | TGTGCCAGCAGGACATTCGGGACAGCGGTAGCTTTCTTT | CASRTFGTAVAFF
. | TRBJ2-5 | TRBV28 | . | TGTGCCAGCAGTTTAATAGGGGAACAAGAGACCCAGTACTTC | CASSLIGEQETQYF
. | TRBJ1-5 | TRBV7-2 | . | TGTGCCAGCAGCTTGAACGGAATAGGGGTTGGCAATCAGCCCCAGCATTTT | CASSLNGIGVGNQPQHF
TRBD1 | TRBJ1-1 | TRBV5-1 | . | TGCGCCAGCAGCAGACAGGGGGACACTGAAGCTTTCTTT | CASSRQGDTEAFF
. | TRBJ1-2 | TRBV11-3 | once | TGTGCCAGCAGCGCGAACAGGGATCGGGGCCATGGCTACACCTTC | CASSANRDRGHGYTF
TRBD1 | TRBJ2-2 | TRBV4-3 | . | TGCGCCAGCAGCCCGCAGGGGGTCGGGTCCGGGGAGCTGTTTTTT | CASSPQGVGSGELFF
TRBD1 | TRBJ1-6 | TRBV9 | . | TGTGCCAGCAGCCAGGGACAGGGTTCACCCCTCCACTTT | CASSQGQGSPLHF
. | TRBJ2-2 | TRBV16 | . | TGTGCCAGCAGCCAATCACAGGATCTCTGGGAGCTGTTTTTT | CASSQSQDLWELFF
. | TRBJ1-2 | TRBV28 | . | TGTGCCAGCAGTTTATCAGGGTTAGTTTATGGCTACACCTTC | CASSLSGLVYGYTF
TRBD1 | TRBJ2-2 | TRBV7-8 | . | TGTGCCAGCGGCCCAGGGGGTAACACCGGGGAGCTGTTTTTT | CASGPGGNTGELFF
TRBD1 | TRBJ2-7 | TRBV2 | . | TGTGCCAGCAGGGGACAGTACTACGAGCAGTACTTC | CASRGQYYEQYF
TRBD1 | TRBJ1-2 | TRBV2 | . | TGTGCCAGCACGCCACAGGGGGCTAGGAATGGCTACACCTTC | CASTPQGARNGYTF
TRBD2 | TRBJ2-5 | TRBV7-2 | . | TGTGCCAGCAGCTTAGTGGCGGGGGGCGGGTTGGAGACCCAGTACTTC | CASSLVAGGGLETQYF
. | TRBJ1-2 | TRBV5-8 | . | TGTGCCAGCAGTTACAGGGTCAGCGGCTACACCTTC | CASSYRVSGYTF
TRBD2 | TRBJ2-3 | TRBV5-1 | . | TGCGCCAGCAGCTCTAGCGGGAGAGGCACAGATACGCAGTATTTT | CASSSSGRGTDTQYF
TRBD2 | TRBJ2-2 | TRBV7-2 | . | TGTGCCAGCAGCTTAAGAGCGGGGGGGCTCACCGGGGAGCTGTTTTTT | CASSLRAGGLTGELFF
TRBD2 | TRBJ2-1 | TRBV4-3 | . | TGCGCCAGCAGCCAAGATCTGGCGGGGGGGAACAATGAGCAGTTCTTC | CASSQDLAGGNNEQFF
. | TRBJ1-1 | TRBV9 | . | TGTGCCAGCAGCGTCGAGGGTTGGGACACTGAAGCTTTCTTT | CASSVEGWDTEAFF
. | TRBJ2-6 | TRBV7-9 | . | TGTGCCAGCAGTTTGATCAGGGGTGCTGGGGCCAACGTCCTGACTTTC | CASSLIRGAGANVLTF
. | TRBJ1-5 | TRBV10-2 | . | TGCGCCAGCAGTGGGGGGGGCCATGCAGGCAATCAGCCCCAGCATTTT | CASSGGGHAGNQPQHF
. | TRBJ1-3 | TRBV18 | . | TGTGCCAGCTCACCCCGCCAGGCCGCTGGAAACACCATATATTTT | CASSPRQAAGNTIYF
TRBD1 | TRBJ2-1 | TRBV7-3 | once | TGTGCCAGCAGCCTCCAGGGGGCGGACAATGAGCAGTTCTTC | CASSLQGADNEQFF
. | TRBJ2-2 | TRBV7-2 | . | TGTGCCAGCAGCCCTAGGACATCCGGGGAGCTGTTTTTT | CASSPRTSGELFF
. | TRBJ2-3 | TRBV4-2 | . | TGTGCCAGCAGCCGCGGGGTGGGCGGGAGCACAGATACGCAGTATTTT | CASSRGVGGSTDTQYF
. | TRBJ2-5 | TRBV28 | . | TGTGCCAGCAGTTTATCGGAGACCCAGTACTTC | CASSLSETQYF
. | TRBJ2-7 | TRBV6-6 | once | TGTGCCAGCAGTTACCCAGGGATCTCCTACGAGCAGTACTTC | CASSYPGISYEQYF
. | TRBJ2-1 | TRBV11-1 | many | TGTGCCAGCAGACCAATACCGGGACTTCATACGTTCTTC | CASRPIPGLHTFF
. | TRBJ2-1 | TRBV9 | . | TGTGCCAGCAGCGTAGAGGGGGTCAGACTCAATGAGCAGTTCTTC | CASSVEGVRLNEQFF
TRBD1 | TRBJ1-1 | TRBV5-6 | . | TGTGCCAGCAGCTTACTTAAGGACAGGGATCCTATGAACACTGAAGCTTTCTTT | CASSLLKDRDPMNTEAFF
TRBD1 | TRBJ1-1 | TRBV18 | . | TGTGCCAGCTCGTTCGGACAGGGGGATTTGAACACTGAAGCTTTCTTT | CASSFGQGDLNTEAFF
. | TRBJ1-1 | TRBV9 | . | TGTGCCAGCAGCGTAGATGCAGGTGAAGCTTTCTTT | CASSVDAGEAFF
TRBD2 | TRBJ2-3 | TRBV29-1 | . | TGCAGCGTTGTAACTAGCGGGGGGGCCAAAGATACGCAGTATTTT | CSVVTSGGAKDTQYF